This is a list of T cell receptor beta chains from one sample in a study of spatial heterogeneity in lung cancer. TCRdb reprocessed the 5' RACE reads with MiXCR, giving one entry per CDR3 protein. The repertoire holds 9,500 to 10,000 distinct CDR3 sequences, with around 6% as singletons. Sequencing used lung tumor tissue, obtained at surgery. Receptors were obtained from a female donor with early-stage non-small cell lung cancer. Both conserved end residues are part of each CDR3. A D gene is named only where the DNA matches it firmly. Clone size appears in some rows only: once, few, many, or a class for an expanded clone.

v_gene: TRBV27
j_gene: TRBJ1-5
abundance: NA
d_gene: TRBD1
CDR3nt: TGTGCCAGCAGGGGACAGAACTCCCCTAGCAATCAGCCCCAGCATTTT
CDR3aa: CASRGQNSPSNQPQHF

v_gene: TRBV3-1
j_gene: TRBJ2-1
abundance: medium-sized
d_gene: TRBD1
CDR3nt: TGTGCCAGCAGCCACCCCAGACAGGGAGCCTACAATGAGCAGTTCTTC
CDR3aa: CASSHPRQGAYNEQFF

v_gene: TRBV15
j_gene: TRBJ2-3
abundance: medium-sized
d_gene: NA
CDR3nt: TGTGCCACCAGCAGAGATCGAGGGATTTGGACAGATACGCAGTATTTT
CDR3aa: CATSRDRGIWTDTQYF

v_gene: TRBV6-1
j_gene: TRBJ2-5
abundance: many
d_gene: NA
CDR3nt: TGTGCCAGCAGTGAAATTCGAGAGACCCAGTACTTC
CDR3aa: CASSEIRETQYF

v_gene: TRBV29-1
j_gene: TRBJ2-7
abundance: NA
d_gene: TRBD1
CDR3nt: TGCAGCGCCCTAGGGGTCGGGACAGGGGCCTACGAGCAGTACTTC
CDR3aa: CSALGVGTGAYEQYF

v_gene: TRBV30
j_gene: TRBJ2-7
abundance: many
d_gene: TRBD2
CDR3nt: TGTGCCTGGACTCCCCCGGGGACCGGGACTAGCGAGCAGTACTTC
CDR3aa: CAWTPPGTGTSEQYF

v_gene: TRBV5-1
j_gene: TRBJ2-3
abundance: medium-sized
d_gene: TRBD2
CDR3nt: TGCGCCAGCAGCCCGGGCGCGGGAGGGCCGGATACGCAGTATTTT
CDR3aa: CASSPGAGGPDTQYF

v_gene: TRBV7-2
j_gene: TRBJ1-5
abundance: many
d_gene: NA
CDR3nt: TGTGCCAGCAGCTTTGACTTACAGGGTCAGCCCCAGCATTTT
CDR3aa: CASSFDLQGQPQHF

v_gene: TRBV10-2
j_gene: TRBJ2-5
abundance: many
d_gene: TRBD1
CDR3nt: TGCGCCAGCAGCAACAGGGGCGGCGAGACCCAGTACTTC
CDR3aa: CASSNRGGETQYF

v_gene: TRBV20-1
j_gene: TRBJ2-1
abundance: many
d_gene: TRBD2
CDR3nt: TGCAGTGCTTTCCTACCGGGACTAGCTGACAATGAGCAGTTCTTC
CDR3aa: CSAFLPGLADNEQFF

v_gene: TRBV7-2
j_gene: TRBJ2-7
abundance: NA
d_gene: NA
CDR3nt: TGTGCCAGCAGCCAAAAGTCCTACGAGCAGTACTTC
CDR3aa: CASSQKSYEQYF

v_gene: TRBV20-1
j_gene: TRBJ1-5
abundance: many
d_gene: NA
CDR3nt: TGCAGTGCTAGTGTGGATAGCAGCAATCAGCCCCAGCATTTT
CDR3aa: CSASVDSSNQPQHF

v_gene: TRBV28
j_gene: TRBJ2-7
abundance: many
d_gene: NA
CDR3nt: TGTGCCAGCAGTTCCCGGACCTACGAGCAGTACTTC
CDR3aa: CASSSRTYEQYF

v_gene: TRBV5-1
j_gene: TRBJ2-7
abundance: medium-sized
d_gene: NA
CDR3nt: TGCGCCAGCAGCTTGTATCCTGGTTCAGATTACGAGCAGTACTTC
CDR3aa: CASSLYPGSDYEQYF

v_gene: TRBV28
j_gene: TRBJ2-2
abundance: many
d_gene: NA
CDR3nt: TGTGCCAGCAATGTAAGACGAAACACCGGGGAGCTGTTTTTT
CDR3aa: CASNVRRNTGELFF

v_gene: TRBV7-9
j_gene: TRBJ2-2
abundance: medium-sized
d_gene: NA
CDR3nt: TGTGCCAGCAGCTTTTCCACCGGGGAGCTGTTTTTT
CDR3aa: CASSFSTGELFF

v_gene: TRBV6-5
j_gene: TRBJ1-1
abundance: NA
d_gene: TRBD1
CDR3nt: TGTGCCAGCCGCCGGAAGGGGACAGGCTTCGTTGGGACGACTGAAGCTTTCTTT
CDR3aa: CASRRKGTGFVGTTEAFF

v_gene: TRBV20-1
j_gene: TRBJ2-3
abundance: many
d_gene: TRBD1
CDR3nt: TGCAGTGCTAGCGACCGGGACAGGGGTCCAGATACGCAGTATTTT
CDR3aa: CSASDRDRGPDTQYF

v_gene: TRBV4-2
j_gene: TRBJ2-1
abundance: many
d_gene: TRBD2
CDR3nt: TGTGCCAGCAGCCCGACCGGCGGGAGGGATGAGCAGTTCTTC
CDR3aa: CASSPTGGRDEQFF

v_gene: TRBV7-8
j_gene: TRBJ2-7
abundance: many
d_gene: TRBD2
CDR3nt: TGTGCCAGCAGCTTATCTCCGGGACTAGCGGGATACGAGCAGTACTTC
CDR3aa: CASSLSPGLAGYEQYF

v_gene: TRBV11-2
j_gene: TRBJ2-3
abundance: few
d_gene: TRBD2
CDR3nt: TGTGCCAGCGTATTTACTAGCGGTACCAGCACAGATACGCAGTATTTT
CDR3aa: CASVFTSGTSTDTQYF

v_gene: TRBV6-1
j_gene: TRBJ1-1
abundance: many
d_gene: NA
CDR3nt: TGTGCCAGCAGCGGACGGACGAACATCGGTGAAGCTTTCTTT
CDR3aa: CASSGRTNIGEAFF

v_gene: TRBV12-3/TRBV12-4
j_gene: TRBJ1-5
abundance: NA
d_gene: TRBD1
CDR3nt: TGTGCCAGCAGACCTCCAGGGGGCGGCAATCAGCCCCAGCATTTT
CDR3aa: CASRPPGGGNQPQHF

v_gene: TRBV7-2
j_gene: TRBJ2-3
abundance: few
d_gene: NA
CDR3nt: TGTGCCAGCAGCTTAGTATTTGGCCACACAGATACGCAGTATTTT
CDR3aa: CASSLVFGHTDTQYF

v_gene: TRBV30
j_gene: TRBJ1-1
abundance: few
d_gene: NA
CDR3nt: TGTGCCTGGAGTGACTTGAACACTGAAGCTTTCTTT
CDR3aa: CAWSDLNTEAFF

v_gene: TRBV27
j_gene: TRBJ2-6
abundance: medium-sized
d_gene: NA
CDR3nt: TGTGCCAGCAGTTGGGGCAGCCGTCCCTCTGGGGCCAACGTCCTGACTTTC
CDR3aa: CASSWGSRPSGANVLTF

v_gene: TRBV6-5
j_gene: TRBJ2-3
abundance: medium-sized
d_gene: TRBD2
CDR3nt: TGTGCCAGCAGTTACTCAGCGGGGGCCGATACGCAGTATTTT
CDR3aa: CASSYSAGADTQYF

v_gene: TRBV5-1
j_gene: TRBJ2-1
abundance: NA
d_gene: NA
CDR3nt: TGCGCCAGCAGCTTAGGGTATAGCAGCTCCTACAATGAGCAGTTCTTC
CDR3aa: CASSLGYSSSYNEQFF

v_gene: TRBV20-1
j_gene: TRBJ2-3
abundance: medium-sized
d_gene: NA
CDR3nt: TGCAGTGCTAGTACTGTCACAGATACGCAGTATTTT
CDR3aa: CSASTVTDTQYF

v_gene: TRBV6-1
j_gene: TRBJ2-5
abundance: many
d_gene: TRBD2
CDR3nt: TGTGCCAGCAGTGATGTGGGTAGCGGGAGGGAGACCCAGTACTTC
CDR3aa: CASSDVGSGRETQYF

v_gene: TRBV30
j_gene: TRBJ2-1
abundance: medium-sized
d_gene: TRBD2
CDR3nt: TGTGCCTGGGCGACTAGCGGGAGCGATGAGCAGTTCTTC
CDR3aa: CAWATSGSDEQFF

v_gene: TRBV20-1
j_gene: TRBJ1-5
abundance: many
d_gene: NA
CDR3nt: TGCAGTGCTAGACCAGACAGGAGCAATCAGCCCCAGCATTTT
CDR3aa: CSARPDRSNQPQHF

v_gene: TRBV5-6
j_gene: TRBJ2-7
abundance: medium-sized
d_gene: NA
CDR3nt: TGTGCCAGCAGCTACACGTCGGAGCAGTACTTC
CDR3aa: CASSYTSEQYF

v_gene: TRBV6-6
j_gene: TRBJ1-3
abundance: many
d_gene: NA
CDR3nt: TGTGCCAGCAACCCGGGCTCTGGAAACACCATATATTTT
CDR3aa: CASNPGSGNTIYF

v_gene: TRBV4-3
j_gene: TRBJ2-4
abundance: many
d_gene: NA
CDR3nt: TGCGCCAGCAGCCAAGAGGCTGGGGAGTTAAACATTCAGTACTTC
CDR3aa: CASSQEAGELNIQYF

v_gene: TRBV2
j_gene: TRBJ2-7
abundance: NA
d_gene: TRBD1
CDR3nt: TGTGCCAGCAGTCGACAGGGATCCTACGAGCAGTACTTC
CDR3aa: CASSRQGSYEQYF

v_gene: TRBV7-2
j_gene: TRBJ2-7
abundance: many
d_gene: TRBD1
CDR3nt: TGTGCCAGCAGCTTAGGGACAGGGGCCTACGAGCAGTACTTC
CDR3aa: CASSLGTGAYEQYF

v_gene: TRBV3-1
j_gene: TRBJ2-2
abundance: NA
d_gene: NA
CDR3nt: TGTGCCAGCAGCCTCGTAGGCACCGGGGAGCTGTTTTTT
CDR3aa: CASSLVGTGELFF

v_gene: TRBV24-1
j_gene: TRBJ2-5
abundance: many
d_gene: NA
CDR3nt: TGTGCCACCAGTGATACCGGGACGGATTGGACCCAGTACTTC
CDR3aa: CATSDTGTDWTQYF

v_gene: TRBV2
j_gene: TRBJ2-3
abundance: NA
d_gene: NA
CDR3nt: TGTGCCAGCTCGACATGGGATACGCAGTATTTT
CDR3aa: CASSTWDTQYF

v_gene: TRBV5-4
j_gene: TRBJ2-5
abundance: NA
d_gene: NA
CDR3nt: TGTGCCAGCAGCTACCAGGCCGCGGGGGAGACCCAGTACTTC
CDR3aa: CASSYQAAGETQYF

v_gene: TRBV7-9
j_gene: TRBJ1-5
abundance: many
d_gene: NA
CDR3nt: TGTGCCAGCAGCCTCGAGCTTGAGGAGAATCAGCCCCAGCATTTT
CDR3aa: CASSLELEENQPQHF

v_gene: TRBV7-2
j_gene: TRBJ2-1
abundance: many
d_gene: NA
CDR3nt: TGTGCCAGCAGGCAGAACAGCGGCTCCCAATACAATGAGCAGTTCTTC
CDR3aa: CASRQNSGSQYNEQFF

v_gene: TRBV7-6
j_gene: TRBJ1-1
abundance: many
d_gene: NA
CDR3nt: TGTGCCAGCAGCTCGAAGGCTATGAACACTGAAGCTTTCTTT
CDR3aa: CASSSKAMNTEAFF

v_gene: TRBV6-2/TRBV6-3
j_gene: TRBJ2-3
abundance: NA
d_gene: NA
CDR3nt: TGTGCCAGCAGTAGGCGAGATACGCAGTATTTT
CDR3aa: CASSRRDTQYF

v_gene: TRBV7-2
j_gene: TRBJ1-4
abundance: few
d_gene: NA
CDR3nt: TGTGCCAGCAGCGGGAGGAGCACAACTAATGAAAAACTGTTTTTT
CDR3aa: CASSGRSTTNEKLFF

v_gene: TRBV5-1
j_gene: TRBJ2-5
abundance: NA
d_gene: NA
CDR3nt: TGCGCCAGCAGCCCGGACTCGGGTGGGGAGACCCAGTACTTC
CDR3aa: CASSPDSGGETQYF